The TCR beta chain under discussion was sequenced for a study of long-term antiretroviral therapy in people with HIV. Regarding the study as a whole: Dominating the repertoire at all time points were the clones that expanded before ART. Samples were collected from about 2003 to 2018 under possibly less effective ART regimens.

As regards this clone: As yet, its antigen is unknown.

The germline CDR1 and CDR2 sequences are SGHDT and YYEEEE. The junction had 8 bases not matched to a gene; V was cut back by 0 bases and J by 1 base. The length of the CDR3 is 18 residues. Inclusion required at least two post-ART and at least one pre-ART PBMC samples. Researchers ran immunoSEQ v3.0 at survey level. It was roughly 40,000-50,000 T-cell genomes per sample that sequencing targeted. Generated by immunoSEQ multiplex PCR, the TCRdb table keeps only in-frame clones and is missing some. Altogether approximately 37,000 clones are present, around 83% being singletons, with the ten largest covering 6.2%.

J is TRBJ2-5 and V is TRBV5-6; 11 bases match TRBD2. The receptor was derived from a man between 18 and 29 years old with HIV. The sample here was unsorted PBMCs, taken 1 year after starting antiretroviral therapy. CDR3 residues: CASSLVLAGALGQETQYF. The CDR3 DNA reads as TGTGCCAGCAGCTTGGTACTAGCGGGGGCCCTCGGCCAAGAGACCCAGTACTTC.